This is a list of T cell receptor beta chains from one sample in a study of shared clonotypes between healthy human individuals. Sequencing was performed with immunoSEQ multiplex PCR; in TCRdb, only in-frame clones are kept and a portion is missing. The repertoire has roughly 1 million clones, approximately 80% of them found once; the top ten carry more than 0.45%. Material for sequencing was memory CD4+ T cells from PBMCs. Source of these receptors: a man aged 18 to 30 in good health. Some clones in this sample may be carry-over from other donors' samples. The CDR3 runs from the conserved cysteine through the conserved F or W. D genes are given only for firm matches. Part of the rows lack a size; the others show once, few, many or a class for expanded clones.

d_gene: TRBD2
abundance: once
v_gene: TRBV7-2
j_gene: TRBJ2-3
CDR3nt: TGTGCCAGCAGCTTAGCGGCGGGAGGTAGAACAGATACGCAGTATTTT
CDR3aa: CASSLAAGGRTDTQYF

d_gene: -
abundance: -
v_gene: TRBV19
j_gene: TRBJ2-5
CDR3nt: TGTGCCAGTAGTATGACGCAGACACAAGAGACCCAGTACTTC
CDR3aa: CASSMTQTQETQYF

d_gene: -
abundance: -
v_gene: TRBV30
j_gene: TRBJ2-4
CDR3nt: TGTGCCTGGAGAGAGGGCAGGGCCAAAAACATTCAGTACTTC
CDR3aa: CAWREGRAKNIQYF

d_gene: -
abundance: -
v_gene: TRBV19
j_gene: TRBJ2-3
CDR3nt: TGTGCCAGTAGCCTCGAGGGAGATACGCAGTATTTT
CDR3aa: CASSLEGDTQYF

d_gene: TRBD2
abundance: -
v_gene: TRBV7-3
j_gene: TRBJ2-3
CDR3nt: TGTGCCAGCAGCTTACGCGGGAGCCTCTCAGATACGCAGTATTTT
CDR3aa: CASSLRGSLSDTQYF

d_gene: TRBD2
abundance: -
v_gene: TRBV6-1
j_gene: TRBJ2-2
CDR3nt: TGTGCCAGCCGGGGACTAGTTGATACCGGGGAGCTGTTTTTT
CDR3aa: CASRGLVDTGELFF

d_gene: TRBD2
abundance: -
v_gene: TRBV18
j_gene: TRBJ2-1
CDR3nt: TGTGCCAGCTCACCACCCCGTCTAGCGGGGGTCAATGAGCAGTTCTTC
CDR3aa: CASSPPRLAGVNEQFF

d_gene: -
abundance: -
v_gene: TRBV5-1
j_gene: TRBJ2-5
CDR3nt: TGCGCCAGCAGCTTACTTCCTGTGGCAGACCAAGAGACCCAGTACTTC
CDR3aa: CASSLLPVADQETQYF

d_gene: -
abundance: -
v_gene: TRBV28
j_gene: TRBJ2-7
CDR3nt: TGTGCCAGCAGTGGGCTGAACTACGAGCAGTACTTC
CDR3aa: CASSGLNYEQYF

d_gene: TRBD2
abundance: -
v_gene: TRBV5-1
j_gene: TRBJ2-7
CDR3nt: TGCGCCAGCAGCGCAGCGGGAGGATGGTACGAGCAGTACTTC
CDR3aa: CASSAAGGWYEQYF

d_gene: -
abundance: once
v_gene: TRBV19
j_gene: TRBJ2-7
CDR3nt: TGTGCCAGTACATCGCGGAGGTCCCACGAGCAGTACTTC
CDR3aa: CASTSRRSHEQYF

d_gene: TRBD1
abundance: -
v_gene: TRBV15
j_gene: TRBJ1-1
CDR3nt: TGTGCCACCAGCAGAGGGGACAGGGTTAACACTGAAGCTTTCTTT
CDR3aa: CATSRGDRVNTEAFF

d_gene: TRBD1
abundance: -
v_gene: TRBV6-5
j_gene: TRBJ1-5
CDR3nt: TGTGCCAGCAGCAGGGACAGGGGGGGACAGCCCCAGCATTTT
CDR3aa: CASSRDRGGQPQHF

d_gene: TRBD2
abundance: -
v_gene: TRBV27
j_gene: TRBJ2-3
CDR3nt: TGTGCCAGCAGTCAAGGACTAGTCGGCACAGATACGCAGTATTTT
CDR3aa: CASSQGLVGTDTQYF

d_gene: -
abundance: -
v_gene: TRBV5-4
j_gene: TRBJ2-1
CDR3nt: TGTGCCAGCAGCTTGGGGCAGGGCAATGAGCAGTTCTTC
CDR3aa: CASSLGQGNEQFF

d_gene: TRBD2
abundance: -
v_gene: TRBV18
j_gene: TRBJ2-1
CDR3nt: TGTGCCAGCTCTCCCGGGATAGCGGGTTCCTACAATGAGCAGTTCTTC
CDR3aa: CASSPGIAGSYNEQFF

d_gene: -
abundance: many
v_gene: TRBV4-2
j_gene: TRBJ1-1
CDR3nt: TGTGCCAGCAGCCAAGATTCGGCAGGGCGAGCTTTCTTT
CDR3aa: CASSQDSAGRAFF

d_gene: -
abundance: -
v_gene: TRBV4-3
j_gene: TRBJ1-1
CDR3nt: TGCGCCAGCAGCCAAGATTTCAGGATGAACACTGAAGCTTTCTTT
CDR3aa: CASSQDFRMNTEAFF

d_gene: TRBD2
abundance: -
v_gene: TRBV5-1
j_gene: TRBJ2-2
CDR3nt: TGCGCCAGCAGCGTGGCCCCGGGGGGTCCCGGGGAGCTGTTTTTT
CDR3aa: CASSVAPGGPGELFF

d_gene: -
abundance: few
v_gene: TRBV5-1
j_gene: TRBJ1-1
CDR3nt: TGCGCCAGCAGCTTGAGCGCAGGGGTCGACACTGAAGCTTTCTTT
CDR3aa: CASSLSAGVDTEAFF

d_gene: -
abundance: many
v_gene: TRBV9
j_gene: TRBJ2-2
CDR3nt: TGTGCCAGCAGCCCCCGTACTAGCACCGGGGAGCTGTTTTTT
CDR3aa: CASSPRTSTGELFF

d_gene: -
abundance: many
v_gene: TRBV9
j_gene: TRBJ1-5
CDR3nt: TGTGCCAGCAGCGTAGAGGGGAATAGCAATCAGCCCCAGCATTTT
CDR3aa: CASSVEGNSNQPQHF

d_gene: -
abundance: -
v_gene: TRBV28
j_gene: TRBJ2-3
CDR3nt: TGTGCCACCACTTTACTAGGGGGGGGAACAGATACGCAGTATTTT
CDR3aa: CATTLLGGGTDTQYF

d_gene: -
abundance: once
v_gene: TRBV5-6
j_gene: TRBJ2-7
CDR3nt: TGTGCCAGCAGCTCGGGACTCGAGACCTACGAGCAGTACTTC
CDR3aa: CASSSGLETYEQYF

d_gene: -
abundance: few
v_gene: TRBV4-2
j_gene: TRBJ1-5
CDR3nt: TGTGCCAGCAGCCCGACCTCAGGGGTTAATCAGCCCCAGCATTTT
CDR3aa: CASSPTSGVNQPQHF

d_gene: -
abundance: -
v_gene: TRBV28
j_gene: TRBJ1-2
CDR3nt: TGTGCCAGCAGTTCCGGACAGAATGTCCATGGCTACACCTTC
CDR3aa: CASSSGQNVHGYTF

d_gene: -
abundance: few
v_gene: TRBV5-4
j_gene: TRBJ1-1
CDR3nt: TGTGCCAGCAGCATGACCCCGGGCGGTGAAGCTTTCTTT
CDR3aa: CASSMTPGGEAFF

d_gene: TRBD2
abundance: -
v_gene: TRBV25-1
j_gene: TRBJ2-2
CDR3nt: TGTGCCAGCAGTGAAAGTCTAGCGGGTGCCAATGCCGGGGAGCTGTTTTTT
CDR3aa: CASSESLAGANAGELFF

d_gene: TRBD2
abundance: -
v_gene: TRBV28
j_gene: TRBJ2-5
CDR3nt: TGTGCCAGCGACCCTTGGAGGTGGGCTAGCGGGAGGGAGCAAGAGACCCAGTACTTC
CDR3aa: CASDPWRWASGREQETQYF

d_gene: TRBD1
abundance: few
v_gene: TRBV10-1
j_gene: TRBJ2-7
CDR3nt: TGCGCCAGCAGTGAGTCGAGGACAGGGCGATCCGAGCAGTACTTC
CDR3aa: CASSESRTGRSEQYF